This entry lists 32 T cell receptor beta chains sequenced from one sample in a study of CD8 T cells in ankylosing spondylitis. One entry per CDR3 protein, called by TCRdb with MiXCR from the 5' RACE reads. This sample carries nearly 250,000 distinct CDR3 sequences, under 35% of them seen once, and the ten largest clones take about 4%. Sequences were obtained from blood, either unsorted or a sorted T cell fraction (not recorded which). The receptor set was obtained from a male donor with ankylosing spondylitis or in good health (not recorded which).

The rearrangement uses TRBV12-3 or TRBV12-4 and TRBJ2-5; D is perhaps TRBD2 (7 bases). This CDR3 region has 13 residues. With 8 bases removed from V and 5 bases from J, the gap between germline ends came to 15 bases. CDR3 loop: CASSNPGGETQYF. The CDR3 nucleotides read TGTGCCAGCTCCAACCCGGGGGGCGAGACCCAGTACTTC.

This clonotype has only a few counts. CDR3 nucleotide sequence: TGCAGCGTTGACCAGGGGGGCTCCTACAATGAGCAGTTCTTC. Translation: CSVDQGGSYNEQFF. The rearrangement links TRBV29-1 to TRBJ2-1, with D maybe TRBD1 (7 bases). Germline V gives CDR1 SQVTM, CDR2 ANQGSEA. The V end was cut by 3 bases, the J end by 0 bases, with 9 bases between. The CDR3 runs to 14 residues.

A few counts support this clonotype. The chain joins TRBV5-1 to TRBJ2-2, with D tentatively TRBD2 (5 bases). The CDR3 consists of 14 residues. The V end lost 6 bases, the J end lost 2 bases, and 11 bases lay between the germline ends. Per the germline V gene, CDR1 is SGHRS and CDR2 is YFSETQ. In DNA form, the CDR3 reads TGCGCCAGCAACGGAGGTCGAAACACCGGGGAGCTGTTTTTT. Translating it yields CASNGGRNTGELFF.

The V call is TRBV7-8, the J call TRBJ1-1; perhaps TRBD1 as D (5 bases). The germline gives CDR1 SGHVS, CDR2 FQNEAQ. There are 13 residues in the CDR3. V dropped 2 bases and J dropped 10 bases, with 14 bases sitting between them. The CDR3 DNA is TGTGCCAGCAGCTTAATACGTGGGGCAAGAGCTTTCTTT. This translates into CASSLIRGARAFF.

This chain joins TRBV7-9 and TRBJ1-1; D is undetermined. Trimming took off 6 bases at V and 11 bases at J, with 16 bases between the two ends. Germline assignment: CDR1 SEHNR and CDR2 FQNEAQ (reference sequence). The CDR3 covers 12 residues. In DNA form, the CDR3 reads TGTGCCAGCAGTCCAGGACCCCCGGGGGCTTTCTTT. Its translation: CASSPGPPGAFF.

This rearrangement joins TRBV20-1 to TRBJ2-3; D may correspond to TRBD1 or TRBD2 (6 bases each). The ends were cut back, 6 bases at V and 6 bases at J, with 19 bases in the middle. Per germline, CDR1 DFQATT and CDR2 SNEGSKA (reference sequence). CDR3 length: 14 residues. CDR3 nucleotide sequence: TGCAGTGCCTTGGGGGCAGGAGGGGCCGATACGCAGTATTTT. Translating gives CSALGAGGADTQYF.

The chain carries TRBV20-1 and TRBJ1-3; tentatively, D is TRBD1 (5 bases). The V end was cut by 4 bases, the J end by 0 bases, with 13 bases between. CDR3 length: 15 residues. CDR1 is DFQATT and CDR2 is SNEGSKA in the germline V gene (reference sequence). The CDR3 DNA sequence: TGCAGTGCTAAGACGGACATTAGCTCTGGAAACACCATATATTTT. As protein: CSAKTDISSGNTIYF.

This clonotype was recorded a few times. The gene calls are TRBV9 and TRBJ2-1; TRBD2 matches at 9 bases. CDR1 SGDLS and CDR2 YYNGEE come from the germline V gene. The junction had 2 bases not matched to a gene; V was cut back by 0 bases and J by 4 bases. There are 15 residues in the CDR3. The DNA of the CDR3 is TGTGCCAGCAGCGTAGGCGGGGGGGTTTACAATGAGCAGTTCTTC. Translated: CASSVGGGVYNEQFF.

V and J are TRBV12-3 or TRBV12-4 and TRBJ1-2; D uncertain. Trimming pared 3 bases from V and 3 bases from J, leaving 11 bases between. The CDR3 is 14 amino acids. The CDR3 region is CASSFLRTYYGYTF. The CDR3 DNA reads TGTGCCAGCAGTTTCCTCAGAACCTACTATGGCTACACCTTC.

This clonotype was detected only a few times. The J gene is TRBJ2-3, the V gene TRBV9, with D perhaps assigned TRBD1 or TRBD2 (5 bases each). Germline-derived CDR1 and CDR2 are SGDLS and YYNGEE. V lost 4 bases, J lost 1 base, and 13 bases lay in between. CDR3 length: 15 amino acids. Here the CDR3 DNA reads TGTGCCAGCAGCCCCGGGACGACTGGCACAGATACGCAGTATTTT. This encodes CASSPGTTGTDTQYF.

J is TRBJ1-1 and V is TRBV7-6; 9 nucleotides agree with TRBD1. The V segment lost 2 bases and the J segment 3 bases; nucleotides outside the gene matches: 7. Per the germline V gene, CDR1 is SGHVS and CDR2 is FNYEAQ. This CDR3 has 16 amino acids. This CDR3 is CASSLMGQGGYTEAFF. The DNA for the CDR3 is TGTGCCAGCAGCTTAATGGGACAGGGAGGGTACACTGAAGCTTTCTTT. Supplemented by reference TRBV7-6 and TRBJ1-1, the full variable domain reads GAGVSQSPRYKVTKRGQDVALRCDPISGHVSLYWYRQALGQGPEFLTYFNYEAQQDKSGLPNDRFSAERPEGSISTLTIQRTEQRDSAMYRCASSLMGQGGYTEAFFGQGTRLTVV.

V usage is TRBV20-1 and J usage is TRBJ2-7, with 10 nucleotides matching TRBD1. Germline V gene lookup returns CDR1 DFQATT and CDR2 SNEGSKA (reference sequence). The ends lost 8 bases at V and 1 base at J; junction bases unmatched: 8. The CDR3 runs 14 residues. This CDR3 is CSFFRDRGSYEQYF. CDR3 nucleotides: TGCAGTTTCTTTCGGGACAGGGGATCCTACGAGCAGTACTTC.

The chain's CDR3 is CASSLSFNQPQHF. In nucleotides, the CDR3 is TGTGCCAGCAGTTTATCATTCAATCAGCCCCAGCATTTT. This sequence joins TRBV27 and TRBJ1-5; D is uncertain. Germline V gives CDR1 MNHEY, CDR2 SMNVEV (reference sequence). The V gene lost 0 bases and the J gene lost 3 bases, with 3 bases spanning the gap. CDR3 length: 13 amino acids.

J is TRBJ2-2 and V is TRBV3-1; D is ambiguous. The CDR3 has 16 amino acids. Germline V CDR1 and CDR2: LGHDT, YNNKEL (reference sequence). The V end lost 3 bases, the J end lost 4 bases, and 15 bases lay between the germline ends. In nucleotides, the CDR3 is TGTGCCAGCAGCCACCGGTCAAGGTCGTTCACCGGGGAGCTGTTTTTT. This codes for CASSHRSRSFTGELFF. Full variable domain (remainder filled in from reference TRBV3-1 and TRBJ2-2): DTAVSQTPKYLVTQMGNDKSIKCEQNLGHDTMYWYKQDSKKFLKIMFSYNNKELIINETVPNRFSPKSPDKAHLNLHINSLELGDSAVYFCASSHRSRSFTGELFFGEGSRLTVL.

This clonotype has just a few counts. The chain employs TRBV5-6 and TRBJ2-3; D is possibly TRBD2 (6 bases). The V and J ends lost 4 bases and 0 bases respectively, with 18 bases between them. The CDR3 totals 17 residues. CDR1 is SGHDT and CDR2 is YYEEEE in the germline V gene. The CDR3 reads CASSGNAGSYSTDTQYF. CDR3 DNA sequence: TGTGCCAGCAGCGGAAACGCGGGGTCCTATAGCACAGATACGCAGTATTTT.

The chain carries TRBV20-1 and TRBJ1-1; no firm D call. Trimming left V 6 bases short and J 5 bases short, with 7 bases between. The CDR3 extends over 10 amino acids. CDR1 and CDR2 from the germline V gene are DFQATT and SNEGSKA (reference sequence). Here the CDR3 DNA reads TGCAGTGCAGAGAAGACTGAAGCTTTCTTT. This translates into CSAEKTEAFF.

The V and J genes are TRBV5-1 and TRBJ1-5; maybe TRBD1 (5 bases). This CDR3 is built from 15 residues. The V end was cut by 5 bases, the J end by 7 bases, with 19 bases between. CDR1 is SGHRS and CDR2 is YFSETQ in the germline V gene. The DNA of the CDR3 is TGCGCCAGCAGGCCTCTTTTGGCTAAGGGGCAGCCCCAGCATTTT. It specifies CASRPLLAKGQPQHF.

In this sample, this clonotype turned up a few times. This chain joins TRBV11-2 and TRBJ1-6, with D possibly TRBD1 on 5 matching bases. CDR1 SGHAT and CDR2 FQNNGV come from the germline V gene. The CDR3 runs 12 residues. V dropped 5 bases and J dropped 14 bases, with 13 bases sitting between them. CDR3 coding DNA: TGTGCCAGCAGCCATTTCCGGGACTCCCTCCACTTT. This encodes CASSHFRDSLHF.

This clonotype was observed a few times. The rearrangement joins TRBV12-3 or TRBV12-4 to TRBJ2-7, with 8 positions matching TRBD2. There are 16 residues in the CDR3. V shed 5 bases and J 4 bases; nucleotides not matched to a gene: 13. This CDR3 reads CASSIRGTSVWYEQYF. The CDR3 coding sequence is TGTGCCAGCAGTATCCGAGGGACTAGTGTGTGGTACGAGCAGTACTTC.

CDR3: CASSPQRGSYEQYF. The CDR3 region has the DNA TGTGCCAGCAGCCCCCAGCGGGGGTCCTACGAGCAGTACTTC. This rearrangement joins TRBV7-9 to TRBJ2-7; TRBD2 agrees at 8 bases. Trimming at V came to 5 bases and at J to 1 base, leaving 4 bases not matched to a gene. Germline V CDR1 and CDR2: SEHNR, FQNEAQ (reference sequence). This CDR3 comprises 14 residues.

The gene calls are TRBV30 and TRBJ2-3, with a weak D call TRBD1 (6 bases). The CDR3 covers 14 residues. CDR1 and CDR2 (germline): GTSNPN, SVGIG (reference sequence). V was shortened by 4 bases and J by 1 base, with 12 bases between the two germline ends. The CDR3 sequence: CAWTWGRGTDTQYF. The CDR3 nucleotides are TGTGCCTGGACTTGGGGGCGGGGCACAGATACGCAGTATTTT. The full variable domain, completed using reference TRBV30 and TRBJ2-3, is SQTIHQWPATLVQPVGSPLSLECTVEGTSNPNLYWYRQAAGRGLQLLFYSVGIGQISSEVPQNLSASRPQDRQFILSSKKLLLSDSGFYLCAWTWGRGTDTQYFGPGTRLTVL.

The chain recombines TRBV10-3 with TRBJ1-2, with 7 bases matching TRBD1. CDR3 size: 14 residues. Per germline, CDR1 ENHRY and CDR2 SYGVKD. Trimming cost V 9 bases and J 4 bases; bases outside gene matches: 11. The CDR3 spells CAIPQTGPLYGYTF. The CDR3, as DNA: TGTGCCATACCGCAGACAGGGCCGCTCTATGGCTACACCTTC.

The rearrangement joins TRBV5-6 to TRBJ2-2; the match to TRBD2 covers 10 bases. V shed 0 bases and J 6 bases; nucleotides not matched to a gene: 8. The V gene's germline CDR1 is SGHDT and CDR2 YYEEEE. The CDR3 contains 17 residues. Here the CDR3 DNA reads TGTGCCAGCAGCTTGGGGTCAGGGACTAGCGACTCCGGGGAGCTGTTTTTT. Its protein product is CASSLGSGTSDSGELFF.

The rearrangement joins TRBV6-2 or TRBV6-3 to TRBJ2-3; 9 nucleotides agree with TRBD2. Germline V gene sequence: CDR1 MNHEY, CDR2 SVGEGT. V dropped 4 bases and J dropped 5; count of bases not matched to a gene: 7. This CDR3 is built from 15 residues. As DNA, the CDR3 is TGTGCCAGCAGTTCCGGCGGGGGGGCCGTAGATACGCAGTATTTT. As protein: CASSSGGGAVDTQYF.

This clonotype was recorded a few times. The CDR3 DNA reads as TGTGCCAGCAGCTTAGATGTGGAAGGCACAGATACGCAGTATTTT. Amino acids: CASSLDVEGTDTQYF. The chain joins TRBV7-2 to TRBJ2-3; D call uncertain. Germline CDR1 and CDR2: SGHTA and FQGNSA. The CDR3 loop spans 15 amino acids. The V end lost 1 base, the J end lost 1 base, and 9 bases lay between the germline ends.

V is TRBV28 and J is TRBJ1-5, with D perhaps TRBD1 (5 bases). Trimming left V 7 bases short and J 1 base short, with 14 bases between. Germline loops: CDR1 MDHEN, CDR2 SYDVKM. This CDR3 is 15 amino acids long. Written as DNA, the CDR3 is TGTGCCAGCACCGCCAGGGAAATAAGCAATCAGCCCCAGCATTTT. Encoded protein: CASTAREISNQPQHF.

This clonotype has only a few counts. This chain connects TRBV21-1 to TRBJ2-3; the table's D call, TRBD1, has no DNA check behind it. TRBV21-1 corresponds to a pseudogene. The CDR3 is 17 amino acids. The CDR3 loop is CASSKARAGPGTDTQYF. CDR3 nucleotides: TGTGCCAGCAGCAAAGCGCGGGCGGGACCTGGGACAGATACGCAGTATTTT.

In this sample, this clonotype turned up a few times. The genes are TRBV6-1 and TRBJ2-1; 10 nucleotides agree with TRBD1. The CDR3 runs to 13 residues. J gave up 9 bases and V 5 bases, and 4 bases lay outside the gene matches. Germline loops: CDR1 MNHNS, CDR2 SASEGT. CDR3 region: CASSPGTGAEQFF. CDR3 in DNA: TGTGCCAGCAGTCCCGGGACAGGGGCTGAGCAGTTCTTC.

The chain carries TRBV29-1 and TRBJ2-1; the D gene is possibly TRBD2 (6 bases). This CDR3 comprises 15 residues. In germline, CDR1 is SQVTM, CDR2 ANQGSEA. Trimming pared 1 base from V and 5 bases from J, leaving 15 bases between. The CDR3 nucleotides read TGCAGCGTTGAAGGAAACCGGCTAGCGAACAATGAGCAGTTCTTC. Amino acid sequence: CSVEGNRLANNEQFF.

The chain has TRBV6-5 and TRBJ2-5; TRBD2 agrees at 7 bases. Germline CDR1 is MNHEY and CDR2 is SVGAGI. The CDR3 covers 18 residues. The junction had 12 bases not matched to a gene; V was cut back by 0 bases and J by 2 bases. The DNA of the CDR3 is TGTGCCAGCAGTTACTCGAGAGGGGCTAGCGGTGCGCAAGAGACCCAGTACTTC. Translating gives CASSYSRGASGAQETQYF.

The gene calls are TRBV4-1 and TRBJ1-3, with D perhaps TRBD1 (6 bases). Germline values: CDR1 MGHRA, CDR2 YSYEKL. Trimming shortened V by 2 bases and J by 7 bases, and 15 bases separated the two germline ends. The CDR3 is made up of 15 amino acids. The CDR3 reads CASSQPGQRRNTIYF. In DNA form, the CDR3 reads TGCGCCAGCAGCCAACCGGGACAACGGCGGAACACCATATATTTT.

There are a few counts of this clonotype. The chain links TRBV12-3 or TRBV12-4 to TRBJ2-5; TRBD1 matches at 7 bases. Trimming cost V 6 bases and J 10 bases; bases outside gene matches: 5. The CDR3 consists of 11 residues. CDR3 DNA sequence: TGTGCCAGCAGGATCACAGGGGTCCAGTACTTC. Encoded protein: CASRITGVQYF.